This T cell receptor (beta chain) was profiled in a study of graft-versus-host responses after intestinal transplantation. Trimming cost V 8 bases and J 5 bases, with 13 bases left between them. From germline, CDR1 is LNHDA and CDR2 SQIVND (reference sequence). This CDR3 has 13 residues. Assay used: immunoSEQ multiplex PCR; TCRdb lists only in-frame clones, some missing. In the table there are 60,000 to 75,000 clones, 89% of which are singletons. Lymphocytes from graft epithelium and lamina propria were isolated. The sequence derives from a human patient who received an intestinal transplant, so some T cells may come from the graft donor. The source was ileum tissue, collected 350 to 400 days after transplant. The rearrangement uses TRBV19 and TRBJ1-5; TRBD1 might be the D (6 bases). Here the CDR3 DNA reads TGTGCCAGTCAGGGGCGAAATGATCAGCCCCAGCATTTT. Translation gives CASQGRNDQPQHF.